Listed below are T cell receptor beta chains from one sample, sequenced in a study of response to subunit inactivated influenza vaccine. TCRdb ran MiXCR on the RT-PCR reads and lists one entry per CDR3 protein. Here the sample spans around 530,000 distinct CDR3 sequences, approximately 16% being singletons. The sample in question was CD4+ T cells sorted from PBMCs, obtained around 25 months after vaccination. The receptor source for this set is a man between 50 and 70 years old who received an inactivated influenza vaccine. The CDR3 runs from the conserved cysteine through the conserved F or W. Each record gives: V gene, CDR3 protein.

v_gene: TRBV23-1
CDR3aa: CASSPPQGPPLHF

v_gene: TRBV5-1
CDR3aa: CASSLSLGPETQYF

v_gene: TRBV7-9
CDR3aa: CASSFVKGQTYGYTF

v_gene: TRBV7-2
CDR3aa: CASSLALAGSTADTQYF

v_gene: TRBV9
CDR3aa: CASSSHGTVYGYTF

v_gene: TRBV7-2
CDR3aa: CASSLAAGVNEQFF

v_gene: TRBV2
CDR3aa: CASSSQMIQYF

v_gene: TRBV7-9
CDR3aa: CASSPGLACNEQYF

v_gene: TRBV3-1
CDR3aa: CASSQVGRGYSPLHF

v_gene: TRBV4-3
CDR3aa: CASSQAAGARTGELFF

v_gene: TRBV15
CDR3aa: CATSRGRDRVHEQYF

v_gene: TRBV10-3
CDR3aa: CATGAVYFEQYF

v_gene: TRBV15
CDR3aa: CATSSLDSYGYTF

v_gene: TRBV6-5
CDR3aa: CASRGGLTEAFF

v_gene: TRBV24-1
CDR3aa: CATSDGTSGGRYEQYF

v_gene: TRBV15
CDR3aa: CATSSWVSRRASGANVLTF

v_gene: TRBV7-8
CDR3aa: CASSPRQESYEQYF

v_gene: TRBV20-1
CDR3aa: CSAPLTGRVSYEQYF

v_gene: TRBV28
CDR3aa: CASRMTSGGSNTGELFF

v_gene: TRBV6-1
CDR3aa: CASSGLEKVSEQYF

v_gene: TRBV7-2
CDR3aa: CASSSMGTFGETQYF

v_gene: TRBV28
CDR3aa: CASTTGAGWGDKNIQYF

v_gene: TRBV6-1
CDR3aa: CASSPLGRISQETQYF

v_gene: TRBV19
CDR3aa: CATALQASSYNEQFF

v_gene: TRBV5-1
CDR3aa: CASRLGFTDTQYF

v_gene: TRBV18
CDR3aa: CASSPTRGLQDTQYF

v_gene: TRBV15
CDR3aa: CATSRDLGTKNIQYF

v_gene: TRBV20-1
CDR3aa: CSYRLAGGTEDKNIQYF

v_gene: TRBV27
CDR3aa: CASSHRDSGRGTGELFF

v_gene: TRBV6-2/TRBV6-3
CDR3aa: CASNNNRRTYEQYF

v_gene: TRBV20-1
CDR3aa: CSARDRVATEAFF

v_gene: TRBV6-1
CDR3aa: CASSARGQGFYEQYF

v_gene: TRBV4-2
CDR3aa: CASSQELTSGSQETQYF

v_gene: TRBV10-3
CDR3aa: CAISEGGTGELFF

v_gene: TRBV4-2
CDR3aa: CASSQEQGLYNEQFF

v_gene: TRBV7-3
CDR3aa: CASSKAGTGEGYTF

v_gene: TRBV9
CDR3aa: CASSVVAGNGYTF

v_gene: TRBV4-1
CDR3aa: CASSQDLEEKLFF

v_gene: TRBV5-6
CDR3aa: CASSFWMEGTQYF

v_gene: TRBV7-3
CDR3aa: CASSQDAYTEAFF

v_gene: TRBV6-2/TRBV6-3
CDR3aa: CASSSVLDEKLFF

v_gene: TRBV4-3
CDR3aa: CASSRQTGNQPQHF

v_gene: TRBV29-1
CDR3aa: CSVRGGVQPDTQYF

v_gene: TRBV18
CDR3aa: CASSPRAGISYEQYF

v_gene: TRBV20-1
CDR3aa: CSASDRGSYNSPLHF